The 16 T cell receptor beta chains reported below all come from one sample, sequenced in a study of spatial heterogeneity in lung cancer. TCRdb re-called the 5' RACE reads with MiXCR, one entry per CDR3 protein. The sample contains under 2,000 distinct CDR3 sequences, over 4.5% of which appear only once. Time point reported: sample taken at primary tumor resection. The sample consisted of normal lung tissue next to the tumor, taken at surgery. All receptors come from a female donor with early-stage non-small cell lung cancer.

Within the sample, this clonotype is medium-sized. V and J are TRBV6-2 or TRBV6-3 and TRBJ1-1, with D possibly TRBD1 on 6 matching bases. The CDR3 runs 13 residues. Looked up from germline, CDR1 is MNHEY and CDR2 is SVGEGT. Between the trimmed V and J ends, which lost 5 bases and 5 bases, there was a span of 12 bases. The CDR3 here is CASSIQGGTEAFF. The DNA for the CDR3 is TGTGCCAGCAGTATACAGGGAGGAACTGAAGCTTTCTTT.

This clonotype has only a few counts. CDR3 sequence reads: CAISDLYGYTF. The CDR3 DNA reads as TGTGCCATCAGTGACCTCTATGGCTACACCTTC. V usage is TRBV10-3 and J usage is TRBJ1-2; D gene uncertain. The CDR3 is 11 residues long. From germline, CDR1 is ENHRY and CDR2 SYGVKD. V was pared by 3 bases and J by 4 bases, with 3 bases between.

In this sample, this clonotype turned up many times. V usage is TRBV28 and J usage is TRBJ2-3, with D possibly being TRBD1 or TRBD2 (5 bases each). V lost 6 bases and J lost 2, with 12 bases in between. Per the germline V gene, CDR1 is MDHEN and CDR2 is SYDVKM. There are 14 residues in the CDR3. In DNA, the CDR3 is TGTGCCAGCAGAAGAGGGGTCAACACAGATACGCAGTATTTT. Its protein product is CASRRGVNTDTQYF.

This clonotype is medium-sized. The chain links TRBV2 to TRBJ2-1; 10 bases agree with TRBD2. Trimming cost V 10 bases and J 9 bases; bases outside gene matches: 15. Germline V CDR1 and CDR2: SNHLY, FYNNEI. This CDR3 is built from 15 residues. The CDR3 reads CATCFIAGGLGEQFF. DNA for the CDR3: TGTGCCACCTGTTTTATAGCGGGGGGTTTAGGTGAGCAGTTCTTC.

This clonotype was detected ten times or more. CDR3 residues: CASTPPGSKKNIQYF. CDR3 nucleotides: TGTGCCAGTACCCCTCCGGGATCAAAGAAAAACATTCAGTACTTC. The genes are TRBV19 and TRBJ2-4, with D perhaps matching TRBD2 (5 bases). This CDR3 is built from 15 residues. CDR1 and CDR2 (germline): LNHDA, SQIVND (reference sequence). V lost 7 bases, J lost 4 bases, and 17 bases lay in between.

Many counts were recorded for this clonotype. V gene TRBV5-6 combines with J gene TRBJ1-2, with 10 nucleotides matching TRBD1. The V gene end was trimmed by 3 bases and the J gene end by 6 bases; junction bases not matched to a gene: 8. This CDR3 has 15 amino acids. Germline V gene sequence: CDR1 SGHDT, CDR2 YYEEEE. Here the CDR3 DNA reads TGTGCCAGCAGCTCGGGACAGGGGAATTTTGATGGCTACACCTTC. This gives the protein CASSSGQGNFDGYTF.

This clonotype is termed medium-sized. The J gene is TRBJ2-5, the V gene TRBV30; a possible D gene is TRBD1 (6 bases). The CDR3 runs 13 residues. V dropped 4 bases and J dropped 1 base, with 10 bases sitting between them. Germline CDR1 is GTSNPN and CDR2 is SVGIG (reference sequence). CDR3 nucleotides: TGTGCCTGGAAACAGACAGGCCAAGAGACCCAGTACTTC. Encoded protein: CAWKQTGQETQYF.

This clonotype was counted many times. V gene TRBV28 combines with J gene TRBJ1-2; no firm D call. The CDR3 contains 13 residues. V was clipped by 2 bases and J by 6 bases, with 10 bases between them. Germline V gene data show CDR1 as MDHEN and CDR2 as SYDVKM. The CDR3: CASSLGQVHGYTF. The CDR3 nucleotides are TGTGCCAGCAGTTTAGGTCAGGTCCATGGCTACACCTTC.

This clonotype occurred a few times. The rearrangement uses TRBV4-1 and TRBJ2-1; a possible D gene is TRBD2 (5 bases). The germline V and J ends were trimmed by 6 bases and 9 bases, with 21 bases remaining between them. CDR3 length: 15 amino acids. From germline, CDR1 is MGHRA and CDR2 YSYEKL. CDR3 sequence (DNA): TGCGCCAGCAGGAGGGCAGAGGATGGGGTGAGTGAGCAGTTCTTC. It codes for CASRRAEDGVSEQFF.

By sample share, this clonotype is medium-sized. The chain links TRBV20-1 to TRBJ1-5; D gene unclear. Looked up from germline, CDR1 is DFQATT and CDR2 is SNEGSKA (reference sequence). The CDR3 consists of 14 residues. In nucleotides, the CDR3 is TGCAGCCTGCTGTCGTCGGGTCACAATCAGCCCCAGCATTTT. Translation gives CSLLSSGHNQPQHF.

This clonotype is judged large (0.1 to 1%). The rearrangement links TRBV13 to TRBJ1-1, with D tentatively TRBD1 (5 bases). Germline assignment: CDR1 PRHDT and CDR2 FYEKMQ (reference sequence). The CDR3 extends over 15 amino acids. V lost 0 bases and J 6 bases, leaving 14 bases between the germline ends. The CDR3 loop is CASSLGTRVVAEAFF. The DNA of the CDR3 is TGTGCCAGCAGCTTAGGGACCAGGGTTGTTGCTGAAGCTTTCTTT.

This clonotype is labeled medium-sized. The chain couples TRBV19 to TRBJ2-5; TRBD2 is a possible D gene (7 bases). Germline CDR1 is LNHDA and CDR2 is SQIVND (reference sequence). V lost 5 bases and J lost 9, with 28 bases in between. CDR3 length equals 17 residues. CDR3 sequence (DNA): TGTGCCAGTAGTCCCTCCGCCGACGGGACTACCAACAGGGCCCAGTACTTC. Its translation: CASSPSADGTTNRAQYF.

This clonotype occurred a few times. A much larger clone lies a single base off, so this may be a read error. The gene calls are TRBV18 and TRBJ1-1; no reliable D call. The germline CDR1 and CDR2 sequences are KGHSH and LQKENI. There are 15 residues in the CDR3. With 4 bases removed from V and 1 base from J, the gap between germline ends came to 13 bases. CDR3 DNA sequence: TGTGCCAGCTCACTCTCGGGAGGGCAGAACACTGAAGCTTTCTTT. Protein: CASSLSGGQNTEAFF.

In its sample, this clonotype is medium-sized. The chain has TRBV20-1 and TRBJ1-4; D might be TRBD1 (5 bases). The CDR3 is 10 residues long. The V gene's germline CDR1 is DFQATT and CDR2 SNEGSKA (reference sequence). The germline V and J ends were trimmed by 6 bases and 13 bases, with 12 bases remaining between them. The CDR3 sequence is CSASGTGLFF. CDR3 nucleotides: TGCAGTGCCTCCGGGACTGGACTGTTTTTT.

This clonotype appeared many times. The chain has TRBV2 and TRBJ1-5; D gene unclear. Germline CDR1 and CDR2: SNHLY and FYNNEI. The CDR3 runs to 13 residues. V was clipped by 9 bases and J by 1 base, with 10 bases between them. CDR3 sequence reads: CASGSQSNQPQHF. CDR3 nucleotide sequence: TGTGCCAGTGGGAGCCAAAGCAATCAGCCCCAGCATTTT.

Sample share makes this clonotype medium-sized. The chain employs TRBV28 and TRBJ2-7; D ambiguous. CDR1 is MDHEN and CDR2 is SYDVKM in the germline V gene. Trimming shortened V by 6 bases and J by 3 bases, and 6 bases separated the two germline ends. This CDR3 has 11 amino acids. DNA of the CDR3: TGTGCCAGCAGAACCAGCTACGAGCAGTACTTC. Its protein product is CASRTSYEQYF.